Below, one T cell receptor (beta chain) is given with its context. The antigen remains undetermined. V was pared by 3 bases and J by 4 bases, with 4 bases of the junction left unmatched. Germline CDR1 KGHSH, CDR2 LQKENI. The CDR3 spans 14 residues. The authors reverse transcribed all of the isolated RNA, so sequencing captured expressed TCRB transcripts. Profiling relied on immunoSEQ multiplex PCR, and the TCRdb table lists in-frame clones only, not all of them. The data hold hundreds of thousands of clones, with about 15% observed a single time. The data belong to a study of beta chain features in type 1 diabetes. General study findings and limits: In all four CD4+ subsets, TCRB CDR3 length was significantly, moderately reduced in type 1 diabetes.

The source is a man between 18 and 29 years old with type 1 diabetes. The sequencing input was naive CD4+ T cells from blood. This sequence joins TRBV18 and TRBJ1-2, with 8 bases identical to TRBD1. CDR3 protein: CASSPDRAIYGYTF. The CDR3 region has the DNA TGTGCCAGCTCACCGGACAGGGCGATCTATGGCTACACCTTC.